A selection of T cell receptor beta chains follows, all from one sample in a study of preoperative IRX-2 immunotherapy in early breast cancer. Sequencing was performed with immunoSEQ multiplex PCR; in TCRdb, only in-frame clones are kept and a portion is missing. The data hold under 50,000 clones, with roughly four fifths observed a single time. Sequenced here: lymph node tissue, sampled after IRX-2 immunotherapy. The receptors come from a human donor with breast cancer. Both conserved end residues are part of each CDR3. The order of the fields is V gene, D gene, J gene, clone size, CDR3 DNA, CDR3 protein. The D gene is left open where the match is weak. Expanded clones are given a class, and other clones once, few, many or no size at all.

TRBV11-3	-	TRBJ1-1	few	TGTGCCAGCAGCCCCCTCTCCATTGACATAACTGAAGCTTTCTTT	CASSPLSIDITEAFF
TRBV5-1	-	TRBJ2-7	-	TGCGCCAGCAGCTTGGATGGGGTTACAGGGTCCGAGCAGTACTTC	CASSLDGVTGSEQYF
TRBV11-3	TRBD1	TRBJ1-2	once	TGTGCCAGCAGCCCCGGGAGGACAGGGGGCAACTATGGCTACACCTTC	CASSPGRTGGNYGYTF
TRBV19	-	TRBJ1-2	once	TGTGCCAGTAGTAGACAGCGGGACCTCTATGGCTACACCTTC	CASSRQRDLYGYTF
TRBV6-1	TRBD1	TRBJ1-1	-	TGTGCCATCAGTGAAGGGGGCCGGGGGAACACTGAAGCTTTCTTT	CAISEGGRGNTEAFF
TRBV12-5	TRBD1	TRBJ1-2	once	TGTGCCAGTGCACTGGGGACAGCTAACTATGGCTACACCTTC	CASALGTANYGYTF
TRBV6-8	-	TRBJ1-2	once	TGTGCCAGCAGTGACTCGGGTGGGAAGGACGGCTACACCTTC	CASSDSGGKDGYTF
TRBV5-1	TRBD2	TRBJ2-7	once	TGCGCCAGCAGCCAAGGACTAGCGGGGGTGAACGAGCAGTACTTC	CASSQGLAGVNEQYF
TRBV6-8	TRBD2	TRBJ2-2	-	TGTGCCAGCAGTTATAGCACGGGGGGGCCAATCGGGGAGCTGTTTTTT	CASSYSTGGPIGELFF
TRBV15	-	TRBJ2-3	-	TGTGCCACCAGCCGACCTGGGAGCACAGATACGCAGTATTTT	CATSRPGSTDTQYF
TRBV6-8	TRBD1	TRBJ2-3	-	TGTGCCACAGGGGGAAGGGGCTCGGCAGATACGCAGTATTTT	CATGGRGSADTQYF
TRBV29-1	-	TRBJ2-5	once	TGCAGCGTTGAACGAAATCAGGGAGAGACCCAGTACTTC	CSVERNQGETQYF
TRBV28	-	TRBJ2-7	-	TGTGCCAGCACTTTAGAAAGAGGGAGGTCCAACGAGCAGTACTTC	CASTLERGRSNEQYF
TRBV11-3	TRBD1	TRBJ1-3	once	TGTGCCAGCAGCCCGGGACAGGGAGATGGAAACACCATATATTTT	CASSPGQGDGNTIYF
TRBV6-8	TRBD1	TRBJ2-7	-	TGTGCCAGCAGTCTAACGCCGGGACAGGGGACCTACGAGCAGTACTTC	CASSLTPGQGTYEQYF
TRBV28	-	TRBJ1-5	-	TGTGCCAGCACGGGGGGGCGTAGGTATAGCAATCAGCCCCAGCATTTT	CASTGGRRYSNQPQHF
TRBV18	-	TRBJ1-2	-	TGTGCCAGCTCACCACGGGCAGACTTCTATGGCTACACCTTC	CASSPRADFYGYTF
TRBV6-8	TRBD2	TRBJ2-3	-	TGTGCCATCAGACTAGCGGGGACTAGCACAGATACGCAGTATTTT	CAIRLAGTSTDTQYF
TRBV23-1	-	TRBJ1-2	once	TGCGCCAGCAGCCAAGTGGGGGCTGCTAACTATGGCTACACCTTC	CASSQVGAANYGYTF
TRBV6-8	-	TRBJ1-5	-	TGTGCCAGCAGTTACTCTAGGAGCAATCAGCCCCAGCATTTT	CASSYSRSNQPQHF
TRBV10-2	-	TRBJ2-6	-	TGCGCCAGCAGTGACGGGACACAGTCTGGGGCCAACGTCCTGACTTTC	CASSDGTQSGANVLTF
TRBV5-1	TRBD2	TRBJ2-1	-	TGCGCCAGCAGCTCCCTCGTTGCGGGGGGTTCCTACAATGAGCAGTTCTTC	CASSSLVAGGSYNEQFF
TRBV6-8	-	TRBJ1-1	-	TGTGCCAGCAGTTACACCTCAGGACCCATGGGCACTGAAGCTTTCTTT	CASSYTSGPMGTEAFF
TRBV11-3	-	TRBJ1-3	-	TGTGCCAGCAGCTTAGTGGAGGGGATCGCTGGAAACACCATATATTTT	CASSLVEGIAGNTIYF
TRBV6-8	TRBD1	TRBJ2-7	-	TGTGCCAGCAGTTACCTCGGACAGGGGCGGTTCGAGCAGTACTTC	CASSYLGQGRFEQYF
TRBV11-3	-	TRBJ1-2	-	TGTGCCAGCAGCCCAAGCGGGGGGTACGAATATGGCTACACCTTC	CASSPSGGYEYGYTF
TRBV6-8	TRBD1	TRBJ1-5	few	TGTGCCAGCAGTTACTCACAGGGGTACCCGCCCCAGCATTTT	CASSYSQGYPPQHF
TRBV6-8	-	TRBJ2-2	-	TGTGCCAGCAGTCCTCCTAGCGAACCCACCGGGGAGCTGTTTTTT	CASSPPSEPTGELFF
TRBV19	-	TRBJ2-6	-	TGTGCCAGTAGTAATCGGTACTCTGGGGCCAACGTCCTGACTTTC	CASSNRYSGANVLTF
TRBV6-8	-	TRBJ2-2	-	TGTGCCAGCAGTTACTCCAGGGGTGGCACCGGGGAGCTGTTTTTT	CASSYSRGGTGELFF
TRBV10-2	-	TRBJ1-1	-	TGCGCCAGCAGTGAGTCGACGAGGGGTATAAACACTGAAGCTTTCTTT	CASSESTRGINTEAFF
TRBV15	-	TRBJ1-4	-	TGTGCCACCAGCTCGGGAGCGCGTGTGCGGAGGTCTAATGAAAAACTGTTTTTT	CATSSGARVRRSNEKLFF
TRBV10-3	-	TRBJ1-2	-	TGTGCCATCAGTGAGTCATTACAGGGATTAAACTATGGCTACACCTTC	CAISESLQGLNYGYTF
TRBV19	-	TRBJ1-2	-	TGTGCCAGTAGTGTCAGCAGGGTAAATCATGGCTACACCTTC	CASSVSRVNHGYTF
TRBV11-3	TRBD2	TRBJ2-7	-	TGTGCCAGCACCCCCGGGACTAGCGGAAACGAGCAGTACTTC	CASTPGTSGNEQYF
TRBV10-1	-	TRBJ1-2	-	TGCGCCAGCAGTGTCGCAACACCTTATGGCTACACCTTC	CASSVATPYGYTF
TRBV11-3	-	TRBJ1-1	-	TGTGCCAGCAGCCCGGGAGCAGGGTCTTCTGAAGCTTTCTTT	CASSPGAGSSEAFF
TRBV5-1	-	TRBJ1-2	-	TGCGCCAGCAGCTTGGGGCTTACCGACTATGGCTACACCTTC	CASSLGLTDYGYTF
TRBV7-6	-	TRBJ1-1	few	TGTGCCAGCAGACCGAGGGGCGACATCTATCTGACGAACACTGAAGCTTTCTTT	CASRPRGDIYLTNTEAFF
TRBV6-8	-	TRBJ1-2	once	TGTGCCAGCAGTACCGACCGGCGGCGGGGTAACTATGGCTACACCTTC	CASSTDRRRGNYGYTF
TRBV28	-	TRBJ2-2	-	TGTGCCAGCAGTTTACACAGACCATCCACCGGGGAGCTGTTTTTT	CASSLHRPSTGELFF
TRBV16	TRBD1	TRBJ2-7	-	TGTGCCAGCAGCCCACCGACAGGGGACGAGCAGTACTTC	CASSPPTGDEQYF
TRBV30	-	TRBJ1-2	-	TGTGCCTGGAGTGGAACTGCCTCCACCTATGGCTACACCTTC	CAWSGTASTYGYTF
TRBV29-1	TRBD1	TRBJ1-2	once	TGCAGCGTTAACCCCGTGGGACAGGGATATGGCTACACCTTC	CSVNPVGQGYGYTF
TRBV5-1	-	TRBJ2-2	-	TGCGCCAGCAGCTTGACCCTGCCGGGCGTGAACACCGGGGAGCTGTTTTTT	CASSLTLPGVNTGELFF
TRBV5-1	-	TRBJ1-3	-	TGCGCCAGCAGCTTGGGTCAGACAGATTTAGGCGGAAACACCATATATTTT	CASSLGQTDLGGNTIYF